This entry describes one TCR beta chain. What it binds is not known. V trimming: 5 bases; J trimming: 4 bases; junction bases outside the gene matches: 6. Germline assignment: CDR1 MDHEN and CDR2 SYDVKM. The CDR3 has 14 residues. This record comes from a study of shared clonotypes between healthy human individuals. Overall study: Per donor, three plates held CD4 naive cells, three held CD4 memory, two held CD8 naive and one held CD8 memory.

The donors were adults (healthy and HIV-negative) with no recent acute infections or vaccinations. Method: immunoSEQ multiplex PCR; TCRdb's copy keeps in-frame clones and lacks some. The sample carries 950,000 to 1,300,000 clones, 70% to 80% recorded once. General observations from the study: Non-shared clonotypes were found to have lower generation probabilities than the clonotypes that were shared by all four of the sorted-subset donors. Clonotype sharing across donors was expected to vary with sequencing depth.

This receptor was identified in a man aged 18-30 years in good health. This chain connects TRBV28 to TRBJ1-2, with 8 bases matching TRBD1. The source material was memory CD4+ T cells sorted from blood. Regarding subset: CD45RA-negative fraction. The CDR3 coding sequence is TGTGCCAGCAGTCCAGGGGGCTATAGCTATGGCTACACCTTC. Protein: CASSPGGYSYGYTF.